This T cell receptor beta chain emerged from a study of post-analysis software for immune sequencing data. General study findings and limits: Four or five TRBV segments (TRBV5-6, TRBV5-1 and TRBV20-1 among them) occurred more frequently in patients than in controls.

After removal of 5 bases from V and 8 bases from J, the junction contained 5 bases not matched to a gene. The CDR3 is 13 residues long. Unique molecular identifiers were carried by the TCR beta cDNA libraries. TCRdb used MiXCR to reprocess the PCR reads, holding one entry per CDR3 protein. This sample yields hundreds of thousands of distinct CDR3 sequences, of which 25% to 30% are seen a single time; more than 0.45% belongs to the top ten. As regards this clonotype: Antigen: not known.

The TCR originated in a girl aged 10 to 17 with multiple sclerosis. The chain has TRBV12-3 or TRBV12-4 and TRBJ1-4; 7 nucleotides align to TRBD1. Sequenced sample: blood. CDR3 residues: CASSGTAAEKLFF. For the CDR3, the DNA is TGTGCCAGCAGTGGGACAGCCGCGGAAAAACTGTTTTTT.